The rows below give T cell receptor beta chains drawn from one sample of a study of cytomegalovirus exposure and HLA in healthy donors. Measured with immunoSEQ multiplex PCR; TCRdb has only the in-frame clones, and not every one. The top ten hold almost 9.5% of the sample, which has 150,000 to 200,000 clones, roughly 85% seen once. The source material was PBMCs. These receptors were collected from a young man in good health and CMV-seropositive. The CDR3 runs from the conserved cysteine through the conserved F or W. The order of the fields is D gene, J gene, clone size, V gene, CDR3 protein, CDR3 DNA. The D gene is left open where the match is weak. For some rows the clone size is stated as once, few or many, or as a class when expanded; others skip it.

>TRBD1|TRBJ1-1|NA|TRBV9
CASSARQGYTEAFF
TGTGCCAGCAGCGCCCGACAGGGATACACTGAAGCTTTCTTT
>TRBD2|TRBJ2-3|NA|TRBV30
CAWSVGSGGSTDTQYF
TGTGCCTGGAGTGTTGGTAGCGGGGGTAGCACAGATACGCAGTATTTT
>NA|TRBJ2-1|NA|TRBV19
CASSMFGGNYNEQFF
TGTGCCAGTAGTATGTTCGGGGGAAATTACAATGAGCAGTTCTTC
>TRBD1|TRBJ2-7|NA|TRBV19
CASSPSQGAEQYF
TGTGCCAGTAGTCCATCGCAGGGGGCCGAGCAGTACTTC
>NA|TRBJ1-2|NA|TRBV18
CASSPRDEANYGYTF
TGTGCCAGCTCACCGCGGGACGAAGCTAACTATGGCTACACCTTC
>NA|TRBJ2-2|NA|TRBV10-3
CAISGPTQTGELFF
TGTGCCATCAGTGGTCCGACACAGACCGGGGAGCTGTTTTTT
>TRBD1|TRBJ1-2|NA|TRBV27
CASSIIKGAEGGYTF
TGTGCCAGCAGTATAATTAAGGGGGCAGAAGGAGGCTACACCTTC
>TRBD1|TRBJ1-6|NA|TRBV7-2
CASSLRDRGYSPLHF
TGTGCCAGCAGCCTCCGGGACAGGGGGTATTCACCCCTCCACTTT
>NA|TRBJ1-2|NA|TRBV27
CASSLRGNYGYTF
TGTGCCAGCAGTTTACGGGGGAACTATGGCTACACCTTC
>TRBD2|TRBJ2-3|NA|TRBV7-9
CASSFLAGEGDTQYF
TGTGCCAGCAGCTTTCTAGCGGGGGAGGGGGATACGCAGTATTTT
>NA|TRBJ2-7|once|TRBV19
CASSIDRASPYEQYF
TGTGCCAGTAGTATAGACAGGGCGTCCCCCTACGAGCAGTACTTC
>NA|TRBJ1-6|once|TRBV25-1
CASKEGGGPVGSPLHF
TGTGCCAGCAAAGAGGGAGGGGGACCGGTGGGTTCACCCCTCCACTTT
>NA|TRBJ2-7|NA|TRBV25-1
CASSWGRAYEQYF
TGTGCCAGCAGCTGGGGCAGGGCCTACGAGCAGTACTTC
>NA|TRBJ2-7|NA|TRBV2
CASSAEGVGEQYF
TGTGCCAGCAGCGCAGAGGGGGTCGGCGAGCAGTACTTC
>NA|TRBJ2-7|NA|TRBV20-1
CSATGQSEQYF
TGCAGTGCTACAGGGCAGTCCGAGCAGTACTTC
>TRBD2|TRBJ2-1|NA|TRBV5-6
CASSLGGGPQFF
TGTGCCAGCAGCTTGGGCGGGGGTCCTCAGTTCTTC
>TRBD2|TRBJ2-7|NA|TRBV5-1
CASSWGGTSGSEQYF
TGCGCCAGCAGCTGGGGGGGGACTAGCGGCTCCGAGCAGTACTTC
>NA|TRBJ2-7|once|TRBV9
CASSGDGRGTYEQYF
TGTGCCAGCAGCGGGGATGGTCGGGGGACCTACGAGCAGTACTTC
>TRBD1|TRBJ1-2|NA|TRBV18
CASSRTGEYGYTF
TGTGCCAGCTCCCGCACAGGGGAGTATGGCTACACCTTC
>TRBD1|TRBJ1-2|NA|TRBV30
CAWSRQGSYGYTF
TGTGCCTGGAGCCGACAGGGTAGCTATGGCTACACCTTC
>NA|TRBJ2-3|once|TRBV6-6
CASSVLALTSTDTQYF
TGTGCCAGCAGCGTCCTAGCCTTAACTAGCACAGATACGCAGTATTTT
>NA|TRBJ1-2|once|TRBV18
CASSTQSSYTF
TGTGCCAGCTCAACACAGAGTAGCTACACCTTC
>TRBD1|TRBJ2-5|NA|TRBV6-1
CASSESGTAQETQYF
TGTGCCAGCAGTGAATCAGGGACAGCGCAAGAGACCCAGTACTTC
>NA|TRBJ1-2|NA|TRBV5-1
CASSFSPYGDYGYTF
TGCGCCAGCAGCTTTTCACCCTACGGGGACTATGGCTACACCTTC
>NA|TRBJ1-2|NA|TRBV7-2
CASSFQNYGYTF
TGTGCCAGCAGCTTTCAGAACTATGGCTACACCTTC
>TRBD1|TRBJ1-2|NA|TRBV19
CASSISGQVFYGYTF
TGTGCCAGTAGTATAAGCGGACAGGTATTCTATGGCTACACCTTC
>NA|TRBJ1-3|NA|TRBV11-2
CASSSLTESGNTIYF
TGTGCCAGCAGCTCCCTGACTGAATCTGGAAACACCATATATTTT
>TRBD2|TRBJ2-2|NA|TRBV5-4
CASTRPLAGGLSNTGELFF
TGTGCCAGCACTCGGCCCTTAGCGGGGGGGCTCTCGAACACCGGGGAGCTGTTTTTT
>TRBD2|TRBJ2-2|once|TRBV11-3
CASSFLAGLETGELFF
TGTGCCAGCAGCTTTCTAGCGGGGCTGGAAACCGGGGAGCTGTTTTTT
>TRBD1|TRBJ2-3|NA|TRBV7-2
CASSWGQGSDTQYF
TGTGCCAGCAGCTGGGGACAGGGATCAGATACGCAGTATTTT
>NA|TRBJ1-5|NA|TRBV6-1
CASSVADNQPQHF
TGTGCCAGCAGTGTGGCGGACAATCAGCCCCAGCATTTT
>TRBD1|TRBJ1-3|few|TRBV6-6
CASSYQGAYGNTIYF
TGTGCCAGCAGTTACCAGGGGGCTTATGGAAACACCATATATTTT
>TRBD1|TRBJ2-7|NA|TRBV14
CASSQAHRGHYEQYF
TGTGCCAGCAGCCAAGCCCACAGGGGGCACTACGAGCAGTACTTC
>TRBD1|TRBJ2-3|NA|TRBV30
CAWSRQGSSTDTQYF
TGTGCCTGGAGCAGACAGGGATCTAGCACAGATACGCAGTATTTT
>NA|TRBJ1-4|NA|TRBV5-1
CASSLGQGEKLFF
TGCGCCAGCAGCCTGGGTCAGGGCGAAAAACTGTTTTTT
>NA|TRBJ1-3|NA|TRBV19
CASSTGEAGNTIYF
TGTGCCAGTAGTACAGGGGAAGCTGGAAACACCATATATTTT
>TRBD2|TRBJ2-7|NA|TRBV15
CATSTTWPSGEQYF
TGTGCCACCAGCACCACCTGGCCTAGCGGCGAGCAGTACTTC
>NA|TRBJ2-5|NA|TRBV9
CASSVGGVQETQYF
TGTGCCAGCAGCGTAGGGGGGGTCCAAGAGACCCAGTACTTC
>NA|TRBJ2-3|few|TRBV4-3
CASSQASSGATDTQYF
TGCGCCAGCAGCCAAGCCTCATCAGGGGCCACAGATACGCAGTATTTT
>TRBD2|TRBJ2-3|NA|TRBV7-6
CASSLEPRGSSTDTQYF
TGTGCCAGCAGCTTAGAGCCGCGGGGGTCTAGCACAGATACGCAGTATTTT
>NA|TRBJ2-6|NA|TRBV30
CAWSVRTGVAGANVLTF
TGTGCCTGGAGTGTAAGGACGGGGGTGGCTGGGGCCAACGTCCTGACTTTC
>NA|TRBJ1-2|NA|TRBV4-3
CASSQEEGYTF
TGCGCCAGCAGCCAAGAAGAGGGCTACACCTTC
>TRBD1|TRBJ1-2|NA|TRBV29-1
CSAGGQGAGGYTF
TGCAGCGCCGGAGGACAGGGGGCTGGTGGCTACACCTTC
>TRBD1|TRBJ1-2|NA|TRBV18
CASSPPFGQGRGYTF
TGTGCCAGCTCACCACCCTTCGGACAGGGTCGAGGCTACACCTTC
>NA|TRBJ2-1|NA|TRBV18
CASSPDSRTFF
TGTGCCAGCTCACCCGACTCCCGAACGTTCTTC
>NA|TRBJ2-7|NA|TRBV4-3
CASSSVVGGPPYEQYF
TGCGCCAGCAGCTCCGTTGTGGGGGGGCCCCCCTACGAGCAGTACTTC
>NA|TRBJ2-5|NA|TRBV5-6
CASSLGAGTQYF
TGTGCCAGCAGCTTGGGGGCAGGGACCCAGTACTTC
>TRBD2|TRBJ2-1|NA|TRBV5-4
CASSLGASGGANEQFF
TGTGCCAGCAGCTTGGGGGCTAGCGGGGGGGCTAATGAGCAGTTCTTC
>TRBD2|TRBJ2-3|NA|TRBV6-1
CASRDAGADTQYF
TGTGCCAGCAGAGATGCGGGGGCAGATACGCAGTATTTT
>NA|TRBJ1-1|NA|TRBV9
CASSVGDSQYTEAFF
TGTGCCAGCAGCGTAGGTGACAGCCAATACACTGAAGCTTTCTTT
>NA|TRBJ1-1|NA|TRBV7-9
CASSPTQGNTEAFF
TGTGCCAGCAGCCCAACCCAGGGGAACACTGAAGCTTTCTTT
>TRBD2|TRBJ2-5|NA|TRBV30
CAWSEPGLARETQYF
TGTGCCTGGAGTGAACCGGGACTAGCGAGGGAGACCCAGTACTTC